This record concerns one T cell receptor (beta chain) sequence. Its antigen is still unknown. This entry belongs to a study of cytomegalovirus exposure and HLA in healthy donors. Overall study results and limits: A later analysis reportedly found fewer N-insertions in an Asian-associated ancestry cluster than the approximately 700-donor mean. The analysis excluded some indistinguishable V segments, including TRBV6-2 and TRBV6-3.

Germline V gives CDR1 MDHEN, CDR2 SYDVKM. Losses at the gene ends were 5 bases for V and 5 bases for J; bases not matched to a gene: 8. This CDR3 contains 15 residues. Vbeta (60) and Jbeta (13) primers were used in the PCR. The repertoire was sequenced with immunoSEQ multiplex PCR; TCRdb's copy has only in-frame clones and lacks some. The table includes about 160,000 clones, around four fifths detected once. The sequence derives from a man younger than 35 in good health and CMV-seronegative. Sequenced material: PBMCs. This sequence joins TRBV28 and TRBJ2-7; TRBD2 agrees at 11 bases. In nucleotides, the CDR3 is TGTGCCAGCAGTCCCCCGGGACTAGCGGTAAACGAGCAGTACTTC. Its protein is CASSPPGLAVNEQYF.